The TCR beta chain described here comes from a study of OX40 agonist ivuxolimab in advanced cancers. TCRdb keeps only in-frame clones here, not all; method: immunoSEQ multiplex PCR. The table shows about 100,000 clones, with about 88% occurring only once. The CDR3 contains 15 residues. The junction had 2 bases not matched to a gene; V was cut back by 2 bases and J by 3 bases. Germline CDR1 and CDR2: LNHDA and SQIVND (reference sequence). The sequencing here drew on CD4+ or CD8+ T cells sorted from blood, taken in a trial of the OX40 agonist ivuxolimab. V usage is TRBV19 and J usage is TRBJ1-2; 11 bases agree with TRBD1. The TCR was taken from an adult with an advanced solid tumor such as melanoma, head and neck, liver or kidney cancer. The CDR3 DNA is TGTGCCAGTAGTATAAGGACAGGGGGCGACTATGGCTACACCTTC. It encodes CASSIRTGGDYGYTF.